This T cell receptor (beta chain) comes out of a study of response to subunit inactivated influenza vaccine. Points from the study as a whole: Few additional T cells are recruited per seasonal influenza vaccination, authors suggested.

TCRdb called the RT-PCR reads again in MiXCR, with one record for every CDR3 protein. The sample holds around 750,000 distinct CDR3 sequences, about 20% seen once. CDR3 length: 16 residues. Looked up from germline, CDR1 is MNHNS and CDR2 is SASEGT. The V end lost 2 bases, the J end lost 2 bases, and 14 bases lay between the germline ends. For this clonotype: Its antigen is unidentified.

The source of this sequence is a man aged 50-59 years who received an inactivated influenza vaccine. The source material was PBMCs from blood, sampled less than 6 days after vaccination. This chain joins TRBV6-1 and TRBJ2-3, with D possibly being TRBD2 (6 bases). In nucleotides, the CDR3 is TGTGCCAGCAGTGAAAGGTCCCTAGCGTTCACAGATACGCAGTATTTT. This encodes CASSERSLAFTDTQYF.